This is a list of T cell receptor beta chains from one sample in a study of Tregs in tolerant kidney transplant recipients. The repertoire was sequenced with immunoSEQ multiplex PCR; TCRdb's copy has only in-frame clones and lacks some. This table holds thousands of clones, about 35% found once. Antigens for these TCRs are unknown. The material was CD8+ T cells from blood cultured with allogeneic cells, obtained before the transplant. The receptors were gathered from a human patient who received a combined kidney and bone marrow transplant. Both conserved end residues are part of each CDR3. The order of the fields is V gene, CDR3 protein.

v_gene: TRBV2
CDR3aa: CATDLGTGGRRNTIYF

v_gene: TRBV19
CDR3aa: CASSIGTSGFNEQFF

v_gene: TRBV11-3
CDR3aa: CASSRDLFASGNQETQYF

v_gene: TRBV13
CDR3aa: CASSLALAGGPGELFF

v_gene: TRBV11-3
CDR3aa: CASSLTGTGRETQYF

v_gene: TRBV7-2
CDR3aa: CASSLQGMGMNTEAFF

v_gene: TRBV13
CDR3aa: CASSTGQENYYGYTF

v_gene: TRBV11-2
CDR3aa: CASSLAIDNEQFF

v_gene: TRBV19
CDR3aa: CASSPGTGSPYEQYF

v_gene: TRBV9
CDR3aa: CASSEETAGDTFF

v_gene: TRBV7-3
CDR3aa: CASSSLAGDTDTQYF

v_gene: TRBV11-2
CDR3aa: CASSLVQANEQFF

v_gene: TRBV7-6
CDR3aa: CASSSDRGVAYEQYF

v_gene: TRBV30
CDR3aa: CAWRALGSVYEQFF

v_gene: TRBV7-6
CDR3aa: CASSLVPTHNEQFF

v_gene: TRBV29-1
CDR3aa: CSVLTLSSYEQYF

v_gene: TRBV27
CDR3aa: CASSSGGLAGGVVTGELFF

v_gene: TRBV5-1
CDR3aa: CASSLGRGASVNTEAFF

v_gene: TRBV7-2
CDR3aa: CASSFAFAGGAETQYF

v_gene: TRBV11-3
CDR3aa: CASSLRSSYEQYF

v_gene: TRBV28
CDR3aa: CASSPAFPYEQYF

v_gene: TRBV7-7
CDR3aa: CASSLDGRVISEQYF

v_gene: TRBV11-2
CDR3aa: CASSPGTGNGYTF

v_gene: TRBV19
CDR3aa: CASRLAGAGYNEQFF

v_gene: TRBV10-1
CDR3aa: CASRGESKKRDRSNQPQHF

v_gene: TRBV19
CDR3aa: CASSAGAGYEQYF

v_gene: TRBV6-1
CDR3aa: CSFYKQKTAYEQYF

v_gene: TRBV11-3
CDR3aa: CASSSLDPTESEQFF

v_gene: TRBV4-1
CDR3aa: CASSQVQEGYEQYF

v_gene: TRBV11-3
CDR3aa: CASSVRLAGDQTQYF

v_gene: TRBV11-3
CDR3aa: CASSPRDRAGYNEQFF

v_gene: TRBV7-9
CDR3aa: CASSSIQTGRNYGYTF

v_gene: TRBV6-5
CDR3aa: CASSYSTSLYNEQFF

v_gene: TRBV27
CDR3aa: CASSPLGTSGPNEQFF

v_gene: TRBV5-6
CDR3aa: CASSSETGPYEQYF

v_gene: TRBV19
CDR3aa: CASSISGAGSLSNQPQHF

v_gene: TRBV27
CDR3aa: CASSTLGLAGNEQFF

v_gene: TRBV4-1
CDR3aa: CASSQDSWNTEAFF

v_gene: TRBV19
CDR3aa: CASTSPGTGLYGYTF

v_gene: TRBV5-1
CDR3aa: CASSPETSGTYEQYF

v_gene: TRBV6-5
CDR3aa: CASSYSTGGTGELFF